This TCR beta chain was identified during a study of T cells in Graves' hyperthyroidism and ophthalmopathy. Study as a whole: Peripheral blood samples were taken at initial diagnosis, prior to any treatment.

General study points: Among clonotypes expanded in thyroid above 0.001, most were also found in blood. The authors' 13 V-J model separated ophthalmopathy from stable hyperthyroidism.

The CDR3 regions of TCR beta were amplified from RNA transcripts. TCR CDR3 underwent first-round RT-PCR with the HTBI primer set. TCRdb fed the multiplex PCR reads into MiXCR, producing one record per CDR3 protein. The sample carries about 480,000 distinct CDR3 sequences, 24% recorded once. Source material for PBMCs was 10 ml fresh peripheral blood. V was shortened by 1 base and J by 1 base, with 10 bases between the two germline ends. The CDR3 is 15 residues long. Germline V CDR1 and CDR2: MGHRA, YSYEKL. Many counts were recorded for this clonotype. Its antigen is unknown. Source material: blood. V usage is TRBV4-1 and J usage is TRBJ1-2, with D uncertain. The sequence was obtained from a woman aged 30 to 39 with Graves' ophthalmopathy. The CDR3, as DNA: TGCGCCAGCAGCCAAGGAAGCCCCTATAACTATGGCTACACCTTC. The encoded protein is CASSQGSPYNYGYTF.